The clone carrying this TCR beta chain was detected only once. Its antigen is as yet unknown. Just one base apart from a much larger clone, this may be a read error. This sample is drawn from a study of T cells in Graves' hyperthyroidism and ophthalmopathy. Study summary: Peripheral blood was secured at the point of initial diagnosis, before any treatment. Study results and limitations: Among thyroid clonotypes expanded above 0.001, most also appeared in blood. A model built on 13 V-J features separated ophthalmopathy from stable hyperthyroidism.

Diagnoses were made from clinical symptoms, serum measures (thyroxine and TRAb), thyroid ultrasound and orbital computed tomography. Researchers amplified the TCR beta CDR3 regions from RNA transcripts. HTBI primers were employed in a first-round RT-PCR of the TCR CDR3. TCRdb reprocessed the multiplex PCR reads via MiXCR and lists one record per CDR3 protein. Of 550,000 to 600,000 distinct CDR3 sequences detected, approximately 15% appear once; the ten largest clones hold roughly 7.1%. The TCR sequence derives from a woman aged 18-29 years with Graves' ophthalmopathy. The material sequenced was blood.

The CDR3 loop reads CASSIGGQTCEQYF. The CDR3 region has the DNA TGTGCCAGTAGTATAGGAGGGCAGACCTGCGAGCAGTACTTC. V usage is TRBV19 and J usage is TRBJ2-7; possibly TRBD2 for D (5 bases). Trimming removed 1 base from V and 6 bases from J, with 13 bases in between. Looked up from germline, CDR1 is LNHDA and CDR2 is SQIVND (reference sequence). The CDR3 covers 14 residues.